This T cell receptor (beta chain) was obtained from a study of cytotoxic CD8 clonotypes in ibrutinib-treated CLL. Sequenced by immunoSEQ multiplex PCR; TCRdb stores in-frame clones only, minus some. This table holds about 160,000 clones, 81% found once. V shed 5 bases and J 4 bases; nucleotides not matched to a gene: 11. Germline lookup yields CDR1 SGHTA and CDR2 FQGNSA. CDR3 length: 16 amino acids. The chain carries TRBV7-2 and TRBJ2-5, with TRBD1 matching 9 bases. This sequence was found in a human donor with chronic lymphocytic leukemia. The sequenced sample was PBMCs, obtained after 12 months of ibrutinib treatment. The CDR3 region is CASSLTGGRFGETQYF. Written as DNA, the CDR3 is TGTGCCAGCAGCCTGACAGGGGGTAGGTTCGGAGAGACCCAGTACTTC.